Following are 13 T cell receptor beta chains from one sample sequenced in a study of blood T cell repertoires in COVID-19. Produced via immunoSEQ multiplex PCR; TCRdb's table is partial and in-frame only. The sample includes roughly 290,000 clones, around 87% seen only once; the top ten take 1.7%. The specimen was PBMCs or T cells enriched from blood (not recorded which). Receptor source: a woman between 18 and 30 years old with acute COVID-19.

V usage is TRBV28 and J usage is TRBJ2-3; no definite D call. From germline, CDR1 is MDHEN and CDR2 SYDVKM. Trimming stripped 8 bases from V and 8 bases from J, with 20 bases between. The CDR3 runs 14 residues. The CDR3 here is CASQGTQRPGTQYF. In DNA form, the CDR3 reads TGTGCCAGCCAAGGCACCCAGCGACCCGGTACGCAGTATTTT.

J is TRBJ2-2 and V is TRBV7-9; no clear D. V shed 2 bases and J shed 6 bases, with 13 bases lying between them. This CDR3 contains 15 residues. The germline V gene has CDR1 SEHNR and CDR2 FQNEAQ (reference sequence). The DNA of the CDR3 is TGTGCCAGCAGCTTAATCGCAGGTCTGGCCGGGGAGCTGTTTTTT. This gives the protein CASSLIAGLAGELFF.

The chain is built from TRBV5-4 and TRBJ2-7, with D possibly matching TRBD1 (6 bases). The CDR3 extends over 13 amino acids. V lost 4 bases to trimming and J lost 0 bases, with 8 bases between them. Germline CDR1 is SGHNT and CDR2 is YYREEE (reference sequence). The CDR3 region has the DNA TGTGCCAGCAGCCAGGGGATCTCCTACGAGCAGTACTTC. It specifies CASSQGISYEQYF.

The CDR3 here is CASSPRGELNTEAFF. The CDR3 DNA is TGTGCCAGCAGTCCCCGGGGGGAACTGAACACTGAAGCTTTCTTT. The rearrangement joins TRBV6-5 to TRBJ1-1, with D maybe TRBD1 (5 bases). Germline V gene sequence: CDR1 MNHEY, CDR2 SVGAGI. The CDR3 length is 15 residues. V was pared by 5 bases and J by 0 bases, with 13 bases between.

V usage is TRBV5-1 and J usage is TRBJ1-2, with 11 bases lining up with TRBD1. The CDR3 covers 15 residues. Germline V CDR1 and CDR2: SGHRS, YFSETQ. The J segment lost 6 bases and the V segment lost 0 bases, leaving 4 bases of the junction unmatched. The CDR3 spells CASSLDGQGANGYTF. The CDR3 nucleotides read TGCGCCAGCAGCTTGGACGGACAGGGGGCGAATGGCTACACCTTC.

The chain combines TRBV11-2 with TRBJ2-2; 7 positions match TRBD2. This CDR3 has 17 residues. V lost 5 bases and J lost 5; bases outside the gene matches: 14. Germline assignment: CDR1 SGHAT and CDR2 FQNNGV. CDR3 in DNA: TGTGCCAGCAGCCCCGGTCGGGCGGGAGTAAAAACCGGGGAGCTGTTTTTT. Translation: CASSPGRAGVKTGELFF. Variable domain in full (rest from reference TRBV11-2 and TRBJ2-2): EAGVAQSPRYKIIEKRQSVAFWCNPISGHATLYWYQQILGQGPKLLIQFQNNGVVDDSQLPKDRFSAERLKGVDSTLKIQPAKLEDSAVYLCASSPGRAGVKTGELFFGEGSRLTVL.

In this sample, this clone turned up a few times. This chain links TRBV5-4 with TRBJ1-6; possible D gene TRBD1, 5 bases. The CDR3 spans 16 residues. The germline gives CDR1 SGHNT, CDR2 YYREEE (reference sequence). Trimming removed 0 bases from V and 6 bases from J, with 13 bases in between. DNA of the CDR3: TGTGCCAGCAGCTTGGCCTTAAGGGGCGTTAATTCACCCCTCCACTTT. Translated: CASSLALRGVNSPLHF. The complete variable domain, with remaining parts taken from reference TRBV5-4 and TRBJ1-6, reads ETGVTQSPTHLIKTRGQQVTLRCSSQSGHNTVSWYQQALGQGPQFIFQYYREEENGRGNFPPRFSGLQFPNYSSELNVNALELDDSALYLCASSLALRGVNSPLHFGNGTRLTVT.

The CDR3 here is CASSLEHDNSPLHF. CDR3 DNA: TGTGCCAGCAGCTTAGAGCACGATAATTCACCCCTCCACTTT. The gene calls are TRBV7-9 and TRBJ1-6, with D unclear. The CDR3 is 14 amino acids. Germline-derived CDR1 and CDR2 are SEHNR and FQNEAQ (reference sequence). Trimming shortened V by 1 base and J by 5 bases, and 6 bases separated the two germline ends. The variable domain in full, completed from reference TRBV7-9 and TRBJ1-6, reads DTGVSQNPRHKITKRGQNVTFRCDPISEHNRLYWYRQTLGQGPEFLTYFQNEAQLEKSRLLSDRFSAERPKGSFSTLEIQRTEQGDSAMYLCASSLEHDNSPLHFGNGTRLTVT.

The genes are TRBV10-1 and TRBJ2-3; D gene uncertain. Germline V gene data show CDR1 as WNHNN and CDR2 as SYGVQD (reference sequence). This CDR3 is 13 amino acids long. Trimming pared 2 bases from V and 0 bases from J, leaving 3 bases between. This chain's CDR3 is CASSETSTDTQYF. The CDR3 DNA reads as TGCGCCAGCAGTGAGACTAGCACAGATACGCAGTATTTT.

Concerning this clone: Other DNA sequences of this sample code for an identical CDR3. The CDR3 nucleotides read TGTGCCAGCTCACCCCAGGGGGAAGGCTATGGCTACACCTTC. It translates to CASSPQGEGYGYTF. The chain recombines TRBV18 with TRBJ1-2; 7 bases fit TRBD1. This CDR3 region has 14 residues. V was pared by 3 bases and J by 4 bases, with 5 bases of the junction left unmatched. The germline CDR1 and CDR2 sequences are KGHSH and LQKENI.

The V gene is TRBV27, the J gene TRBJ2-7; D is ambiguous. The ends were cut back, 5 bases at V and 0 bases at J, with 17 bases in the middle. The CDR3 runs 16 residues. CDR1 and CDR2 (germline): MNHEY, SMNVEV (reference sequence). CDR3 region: CASSPLRTDFSYEQYF. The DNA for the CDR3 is TGTGCCAGCAGTCCCCTCCGTACTGACTTCTCCTACGAGCAGTACTTC.

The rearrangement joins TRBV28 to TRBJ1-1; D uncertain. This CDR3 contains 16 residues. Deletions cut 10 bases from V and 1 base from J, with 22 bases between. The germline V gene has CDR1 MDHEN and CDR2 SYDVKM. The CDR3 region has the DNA TGTGCCATCAACCCGATCGATGGCAGGCCGAACACTGAAGCTTTCTTT. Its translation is CAINPIDGRPNTEAFF.

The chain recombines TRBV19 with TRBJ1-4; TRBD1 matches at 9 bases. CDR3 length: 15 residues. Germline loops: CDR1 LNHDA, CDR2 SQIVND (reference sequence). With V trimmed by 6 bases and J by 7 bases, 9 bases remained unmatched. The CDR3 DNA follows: TGTGCCAGTAGCGCAACCGGGACAGGGCGTGAAAAACTGTTTTTT. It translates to CASSATGTGREKLFF.